This TCR beta chain was obtained from a study of cytotoxic CD8 clonotypes in ibrutinib-treated CLL. For this clone: Its target is unknown.

This CDR3 comprises 15 residues. Trimming cost V 5 bases and J 4 bases, with 14 bases left between them. CDR1 is MNHNS and CDR2 is SASEGT in the germline V gene. General study results and limits: Different sampling times were used for sustained-remission and progressing patients.

Sequenced by immunoSEQ multiplex PCR; TCRdb stores in-frame clones only, minus some. The data show 150,000 to 200,000 clones, roughly 88% seen once. Source: PBMCs, taken at disease progression, from a patient treated with ibrutinib. The clonotype comes from a human donor with chronic lymphocytic leukemia. The chain uses TRBV6-1 and TRBJ1-4; D ambiguous. This CDR3 reads CASSRRPDYNEKLFF. The DNA of the CDR3 is TGTGCCAGCAGTCGGCGGCCCGACTATAATGAAAAACTGTTTTTT.